This TCR beta chain came from a study of neoadjuvant anti-PD-1 for oral cavity cancer. Germline V gene data show CDR1 as SGDLS and CDR2 as YYNGEE. This CDR3 comprises 14 residues. V was cut by 3 bases and J by 3 bases, with 12 bases left in between. Using immunoSEQ multiplex PCR, the repertoire was profiled, and TCRdb retains in-frame clones only, with some absent. The table has tens of thousands of clones, around 83% seen once. Time point defined: after neoadjuvant nivolumab, at surgical resection. This TCR was recovered from a person aged 40-85 years with oral cavity squamous cell carcinoma. This specimen was PBMCs, taken after nivolumab (anti-PD-1) treatment. The chain recombines TRBV9 with TRBJ1-2; D gene uncertain. The CDR3 DNA follows: TGTGCCAGCAGCGCAACCCCTGGGCACTATGGCTACACCTTC. Protein: CASSATPGHYGYTF. The entire variable domain, with the rest obtained from reference TRBV9 and TRBJ1-2, is as follows: DSGVTQTPKHLITATGQRVTLRCSPRSGDLSVYWYQQSLDQGLQFLIQYYNGEERAKGNILERFSAQQFPDLHSELNLSSLELGDSALYFCASSATPGHYGYTFGSGTRLTVV.